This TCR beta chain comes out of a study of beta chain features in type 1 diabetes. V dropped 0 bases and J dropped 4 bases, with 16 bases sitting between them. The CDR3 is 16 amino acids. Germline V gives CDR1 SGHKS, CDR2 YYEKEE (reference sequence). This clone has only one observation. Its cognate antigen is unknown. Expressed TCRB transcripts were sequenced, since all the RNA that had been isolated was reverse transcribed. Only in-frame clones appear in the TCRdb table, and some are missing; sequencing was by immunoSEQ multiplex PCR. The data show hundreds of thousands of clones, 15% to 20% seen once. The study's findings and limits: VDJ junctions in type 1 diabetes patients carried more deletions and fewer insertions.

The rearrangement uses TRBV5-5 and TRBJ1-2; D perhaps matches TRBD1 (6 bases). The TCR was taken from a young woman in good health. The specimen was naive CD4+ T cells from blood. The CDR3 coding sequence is TGTGCCAGCAGCTTGGACGCGGACAGACGGGGCTATGGCTACACCTTC. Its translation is CASSLDADRRGYGYTF.